This T cell receptor (beta chain) comes out of a study of T cell responses to AZD1222 COVID-19 vaccine. Study observations and caveats: Spike-specific TCR breadth and depth rose after two AZD1222 doses.

Germline V gene lookup returns CDR1 LGHDT and CDR2 YNNKEL (reference sequence). The CDR3 totals 15 residues. To note about this clone: Its antigen is not known. The junction does not match germline at one end; this may be a read error.

Profiled with immunoSEQ multiplex PCR; TCRdb holds only in-frame clones, not every one. Of about 130,000 clones listed, roughly 90% are singletons. This specimen was peripheral blood, taken on day 0 of AZD1222 vaccination. The chain has TRBV3-1 (or the pseudogene TRBV3-2) and TRBJ1-1; 10 bases are a match to TRBD1. The source of this sequence is an adult in good health. In DNA, the CDR3 is TGTGCCAGCAGCCAGAAGGGAGGACAGGGGGTTCGTGGGCACTTT. Amino acid sequence: CASSQKGGQGVRGHF.